The 15 T cell receptor beta chains in this list originate from one sample, sequenced in a study of blood T cell repertoires in COVID-19. Clones were sequenced by immunoSEQ multiplex PCR, and TCRdb holds only the in-frame ones, with some missing. Altogether some 30,000 clones are present, about 91% being singletons, with the ten largest covering under 55%. Input material: peripheral blood. The receptor set was obtained from a human donor with acute or convalescent COVID-19. The donor label of this sample is uncertain.

This chain uses TRBV6-4 with TRBJ1-2; D is perhaps TRBD1 (6 bases). CDR3 length equals 15 residues. V lost 4 bases and J 1 base, leaving 13 bases between the germline ends. CDR1 and CDR2 from the germline V gene are MRHNA and SNTAGT. CDR3 amino acids: CASSVSQGFNYGYTF. Here the CDR3 DNA reads TGTGCCAGCAGTGTCTCGCAGGGGTTTAACTATGGCTACACCTTC.

The gene calls are TRBV3-1 (or the pseudogene TRBV3-2) and TRBJ1-4; TRBD1 is a possible D gene (6 bases). V was shortened by 0 bases and J by 7 bases, with 18 bases between the two germline ends. Germline CDR1 reads LGHDT; CDR2 reads YNNKEL (reference sequence). The CDR3 runs 17 residues. The CDR3 nucleotides read TGTGCCAGCAGCCAAGATCGCCCCAGGGGAACTGTTGAAAAACTGTTTTTT. Protein sequence: CASSQDRPRGTVEKLFF.

The chain recombines TRBV24-1 with TRBJ2-3; D remains unclear. The ends were cut back, 10 bases at V and 6 bases at J, with 10 bases in the middle. Germline-derived CDR1 and CDR2 are KGHDR and SFDVKD. The CDR3 runs to 11 residues. As DNA, the CDR3 is TGTGCCACATCGGGTATGGATACGCAGTATTTT. Translated, it gives CATSGMDTQYF.

The rearrangement joins TRBV5-1 to TRBJ2-1, with 11 bases that match TRBD1. Unmatched junction bases numbered 18, after V lost 0 bases and J lost 4 bases. CDR1 and CDR2 (germline): SGHRS, YFSETQ. The CDR3 runs to 21 residues. Here the CDR3 DNA reads TGCGCCAGCAGCTTGGTTGGACAGGGGGCGTTTAGACTAGCGTCTTACAATGAGCAGTTCTTC. Protein sequence: CASSLVGQGAFRLASYNEQFF.

The V and J genes are TRBV7-2 and TRBJ2-5; 8 positions agree with TRBD1. The CDR3 contains 14 residues. Germline loops: CDR1 SGHTA, CDR2 FQGNSA. V trimming: 1 base; J trimming: 4 bases; junction bases outside the gene matches: 2. CDR3 protein: CASSLGTGPETQYF. CDR3 in DNA: TGTGCCAGCAGCTTAGGGACAGGGCCAGAGACCCAGTACTTC.

CDR3 protein: CASSLHLQGPVGEQYF. CDR3 in DNA: TGTGCCAGCAGCCTTCACCTTCAGGGCCCAGTAGGCGAGCAGTACTTC. V gene TRBV7-8 combines with J gene TRBJ2-7; tentative D call: TRBD1 (5 bases). V shed 5 bases and J shed 6 bases, with 23 bases lying between them. CDR3 length: 16 residues. Germline V lookup: CDR1 SGHVS, CDR2 FQNEAQ.

The chain recombines TRBV15 with TRBJ2-2; TRBD1 might be the D (6 bases). Germline V gene lookup returns CDR1 LNHNV and CDR2 YYDKDF (reference sequence). The CDR3 runs 15 residues. Deletions cut 0 bases from V and 7 bases from J, with 12 bases between. CDR3 region: CATSRDNRAHGELFF. CDR3 nucleotides: TGTGCCACCAGCAGAGATAACAGGGCGCACGGGGAGCTGTTTTTT.

V and J are TRBV18 and TRBJ2-7; 9 bases agree with TRBD1. Germline values: CDR1 KGHSH, CDR2 LQKENI. This CDR3 spans 15 amino acids. Trimming took 4 bases from V and 1 from J; bases not matched to a gene: 5. This chain's CDR3 is CASSRGTGPSYEQYF. CDR3 in DNA: TGTGCCAGCTCACGCGGGACAGGGCCTTCCTACGAGCAGTACTTC. Together with reference TRBV18 and TRBJ2-7, the CDR3 gives the full variable domain: NAGVMQNPRHLVRRRGQEARLRCSPMKGHSHVYWYRQLPEEGLKFMVYLQKENIIDESGMPKERFSAEFPKEGPSILRIQQVVRGDSAAYFCASSRGTGPSYEQYFGPGTRLTVT.

The table lists this clone with a few counts. This chain connects TRBV11-2 to TRBJ2-1; weak D call: TRBD1 (5 bases). CDR3 size: 15 residues. CDR1 is SGHAT and CDR2 is FQNNGV in the germline V gene. Trimming shortened V by 0 bases and J by 1 base, and 7 bases separated the two germline ends. In DNA, the CDR3 is TGTGCCAGCAGCTTAGATAGGGGATCCTACAATGAGCAGTTCTTC. Translated: CASSLDRGSYNEQFF.

The rearrangement joins TRBV13 to TRBJ2-2; 7 positions match TRBD2. The CDR3 has 16 residues. With V trimmed by 2 bases and J by 3 bases, 6 bases remained unmatched. Germline CDR1 PRHDT, CDR2 FYEKMQ (reference sequence). The CDR3 region is CASSLFAGEDTGELFF. The CDR3 DNA is TGTGCCAGCAGCTTATTTGCGGGGGAGGACACCGGGGAGCTGTTTTTT.

A single count supports this clone. The chain is built from TRBV11-2 and TRBJ1-1; unclear D gene. Germline V CDR1 and CDR2: SGHAT, FQNNGV. CDR3 size: 13 residues. Trimming removed 5 bases from V and 5 bases from J, with 12 bases in between. The CDR3 nucleotides read TGTGCCAGCAGCCGTCCCCCGGGGACTGAAGCTTTCTTT. This sequence encodes CASSRPPGTEAFF.

V is TRBV19 and J is TRBJ1-1; 12 nucleotides line up with TRBD1. CDR3 size: 14 residues. Per germline, CDR1 LNHDA and CDR2 SQIVND (reference sequence). V shed 9 bases and J 5 bases; nucleotides not matched to a gene: 7. This CDR3 is CASGDRGRGTEAFF. The DNA for the CDR3 is TGTGCCAGCGGGGACAGGGGGCGCGGGACTGAAGCTTTCTTT.

The chain combines TRBV24-1 with TRBJ2-1; 11 bases agree with TRBD2. The CDR3 is 17 amino acids. The germline gives CDR1 KGHDR, CDR2 SFDVKD. V was pared by 3 bases and J by 7 bases, with 10 bases of the junction left unmatched. The CDR3 nucleotides read TGTGCCACCAGTGATGGGAAAAGACTAGCGGGGTTAAATGAGCAGTTCTTC. Translation gives CATSDGKRLAGLNEQFF.

This chain connects TRBV7-9 to TRBJ2-1; TRBD1 matches 7 bases. Per the germline V gene, CDR1 is SEHNR and CDR2 is FQNEAQ (reference sequence). The CDR3 length is 16 residues. V trimming: 3 bases; J trimming: 5 bases; junction bases outside the gene matches: 10. CDR3 residues: CASSFTTGEMHNEQFF. The CDR3 DNA follows: TGTGCCAGCAGCTTTACCACAGGGGAAATGCACAATGAGCAGTTCTTC.

This clone was observed once. The chain links TRBV7-8 to TRBJ2-5, with a tentative D call TRBD1 (6 bases). V was shortened by 1 base and J by 6 bases, with 12 bases between the two germline ends. Germline CDR1 reads SGHVS; CDR2 reads FQNEAQ. CDR3 size: 14 residues. This CDR3 is CASSLVGTPKTQYF. CDR3 nucleotide sequence: TGTGCCAGCAGCTTAGTCGGGACACCCAAGACCCAGTACTTC.